This T cell receptor (beta chain) appears in the sequencing data of a study of blood T cell repertoires in COVID-19. Overall study: Sample material is recorded as cDNA or gDNA derived from T cells, B-cell-depleted T cells, or PBMCs.

The CDR3 totals 18 residues. Trimming stripped 0 bases from V and 14 bases from J, with 32 bases between. Germline V gene data show CDR1 as SGHRS and CDR2 as YFSETQ. Measured with immunoSEQ multiplex PCR; TCRdb has only the in-frame clones, and not every one. The repertoire holds 200,000 to 250,000 clones, with roughly nine tenths as singletons. This sequence joins TRBV5-1 and TRBJ1-1, with D unresolved. Sequencing used PBMCs or T cells enriched from blood (not recorded which). This receptor was identified in a woman in her forties or fifties in a cohort exposed to, infected with or recovered from COVID-19 (not recorded which). The DNA of the CDR3 is TGCGCCAGCAGCTTGGTTAGGTACTCAGACGCCGGATCGGAGAGTTTATTCTTT. Translation: CASSLVRYSDAGSESLFF.